This entry is about one T cell receptor (beta chain). This specimen belongs to a study of blood T cell repertoires in COVID-19. Ages ranged from about 18 to 100 years, with residence in more than 20 US areas. Cohort allocation depended upon clinical history that participants reported. This CDR3 spans 13 amino acids. The V end lost 0 bases, the J end lost 6 bases, and 9 bases lay between the germline ends. Germline assignment: CDR1 SGHRS and CDR2 YFSETQ. Authors' processing steps: Cell counts per sample came from amplifying reference gene primers. Using immunoSEQ multiplex PCR, the repertoire was profiled, and TCRdb retains in-frame clones only, with some absent. Clonal size and the V and J genes are those of that table, whereas D and trimming came from the DNA. The sample gives roughly 500,000 clones, approximately 91% of which show up once; under 9.5% is in the top ten.

The genes are TRBV5-1 and TRBJ1-2; D unresolved. The sequenced sample was PBMCs or T cells enriched from blood (not recorded which). This TCR was recovered from a woman in her sixties or seventies who had recovered from COVID-19. The CDR3 loop reads CASSLEYQNGYTF. The CDR3, as DNA: TGCGCCAGCAGCTTGGAATACCAGAATGGCTACACCTTC.